These 17 T cell receptor beta chains were sequenced from one sample in a study of blood T cell repertoires in COVID-19. Produced via immunoSEQ multiplex PCR; TCRdb's table is partial and in-frame only. Among about 160,000 clones, about 83% were seen once, and the ten largest hold 7% to 10%. The sample was peripheral blood. Every receptor here comes from a man aged 60 to 75 with acute or convalescent COVID-19.

V usage is TRBV7-2 and J usage is TRBJ2-7, with 10 bases lining up with TRBD2. The CDR3 totals 15 residues. The germline gives CDR1 SGHTA, CDR2 FQGNSA. Germline trimming cut 3 bases from V and 0 bases from J; bases unmatched to any gene: 2. The CDR3 DNA is TGTGCCAGCAGCTTGGTAGCGGGGGGCTCCTACGAGCAGTACTTC. Translated, it gives CASSLVAGGSYEQYF. Supplemented by reference TRBV7-2 and TRBJ2-7, the full variable domain reads GAGVSQSPSNKVTEKGKDVELRCDPISGHTALYWYRQSLGQGLEFLIYFQGNSAPDKSGLPSDRFSAERTGGSVSTLTIQRTQQEDSAVYLCASSLVAGGSYEQYFGPGTRLTVT.

This chain uses TRBV19 with TRBJ1-2, with 7 positions matching TRBD1. The V gene end was trimmed by 3 bases and the J gene end by 5 bases; junction bases not matched to a gene: 9. The CDR3 spans 15 residues. Germline V gene lookup returns CDR1 LNHDA and CDR2 SQIVND (reference sequence). Written as DNA, the CDR3 is TGTGCCAGTAGTATTAGGCAGGGGGTATGGTATGGCTACACCTTC. It is translated as CASSIRQGVWYGYTF.

This clone was observed a few times. J is TRBJ2-5 and V is TRBV7-2; 9 positions match TRBD1. In germline, CDR1 is SGHTA, CDR2 FQGNSA. CDR3 size: 15 residues. Germline trimming cut 5 bases from V and 3 bases from J; bases unmatched to any gene: 7. The CDR3 region is CASSNGQGREETQYF. In DNA form, the CDR3 reads TGTGCCAGCAGCAACGGACAGGGGAGGGAAGAGACCCAGTACTTC.

The chain couples TRBV6-1 to TRBJ2-7; D possibly corresponds to TRBD1 (5 bases). The ends were cut back, 2 bases at V and 3 bases at J, with 8 bases in the middle. Germline loops: CDR1 MNHNS, CDR2 SASEGT. The CDR3 consists of 13 residues. The CDR3 reads CASSERQGYEQYF. The CDR3 DNA follows: TGTGCCAGCAGTGAAAGGCAGGGCTACGAGCAGTACTTC.

The chain combines TRBV5-1 with TRBJ1-1; tentative D call: TRBD1 (5 bases). This CDR3 is built from 17 residues. V was shortened by 4 bases and J by 0 bases, with 19 bases between the two germline ends. Per the germline V gene, CDR1 is SGHRS and CDR2 is YFSETQ. CDR3 loop: CASSLLGGASMNTEAFF. In nucleotides, the CDR3 is TGCGCCAGCAGCCTATTGGGAGGGGCTTCTATGAACACTGAAGCTTTCTTT.

This clone was recorded a few times. V and J are TRBV6-6 and TRBJ1-6; D not resolved. CDR1 and CDR2 (germline): MNHNY, SVGAGI (reference sequence). The V and J ends lost 5 bases and 5 bases respectively, with 13 bases between them. The CDR3 has 15 amino acids. CDR3 region: CASSRAGSDNSPLHF. CDR3 DNA sequence: TGTGCCAGCAGTCGCGCCGGGAGCGATAATTCACCCCTCCACTTT.

The chain recombines TRBV2 with TRBJ1-5; a possible D gene is TRBD1 (5 bases). The CDR3 sequence is 16 residues long. CDR1 and CDR2 (germline): SNHLY, FYNNEI. V lost 3 bases to trimming and J lost 2 bases, with 14 bases between them. The CDR3 reads CASSDRGVWGNQPQHF. The CDR3 DNA reads as TGTGCCAGCAGTGACCGGGGGGTCTGGGGCAATCAGCCCCAGCATTTT.

This clone was observed a single time. The V gene is TRBV9, the J gene TRBJ2-1; 8 nucleotides align to TRBD2. The ends lost 2 bases at V and 5 bases at J; junction bases unmatched: 6. The CDR3 is 15 amino acids. CDR1 SGDLS and CDR2 YYNGEE come from the germline V gene. The DNA of the CDR3 is TGTGCCAGCAGCGTCCAGCGGGGGAACCACAATGAGCAGTTCTTC. The encoded protein is CASSVQRGNHNEQFF.

This clone has only one observation. The chain's CDR3 is CSARYNEQFF. In nucleotides, the CDR3 is TGCAGTGCCCGTTACAATGAGCAGTTCTTC. The chain combines TRBV20-1 with TRBJ2-1, with D hard to call. The CDR3 loop spans 10 amino acids. The germline CDR1 and CDR2 sequences are DFQATT and SNEGSKA (reference sequence). V lost 6 bases to trimming and J lost 4 bases, with 4 bases between them.

The rearrangement uses TRBV2 and TRBJ2-7; maybe TRBD2 (6 bases). This CDR3 is 14 amino acids long. The V end was cut by 2 bases, the J end by 3 bases, with 11 bases between. Per germline, CDR1 SNHLY and CDR2 FYNNEI. DNA of the CDR3: TGTGCCAGCAGTGAATCGACAGCGGGCTACGAGCAGTACTTC. Amino acids: CASSESTAGYEQYF.

The rearrangement links TRBV4-2 to TRBJ1-5; 9 bases are shared with TRBD1. The CDR3 is made up of 17 amino acids. The J segment lost 3 bases and the V segment lost 2 bases, leaving 8 bases of the junction unmatched. Germline CDR1 and CDR2: LGHNA and YNFKEQ. DNA of the CDR3: TGTGCCAGCAGCCAACCACAGGGGGCCGAGGACAATCAGCCCCAGCATTTT. Encoded protein: CASSQPQGAEDNQPQHF.

This chain connects TRBV25-1 to TRBJ1-1; D perhaps matches TRBD1 (6 bases). V dropped 7 bases and J dropped 6 bases, with 15 bases sitting between them. The germline CDR1 and CDR2 sequences are MGHDK and SYGVNS. This CDR3 region has 13 residues. CDR3 protein: CASKLQGSAEAFF. The CDR3 DNA follows: TGTGCCAGCAAGTTACAGGGATCAGCTGAAGCTTTCTTT.

This clone was detected only once. This chain joins TRBV5-1 and TRBJ2-7, with 8 bases lining up with TRBD1. CDR3 size: 13 residues. CDR1 and CDR2 (germline): SGHRS, YFSETQ. The V gene end was trimmed by 1 base and the J gene end by 3 bases; junction bases not matched to a gene: 0. The CDR3 nucleotides read TGCGCCAGCAGCTTGACAGGGGGCTACGAGCAGTACTTC. It specifies CASSLTGGYEQYF.

The chain couples TRBV6-5 to TRBJ1-5; weak D call: TRBD1 (5 bases). Per the germline V gene, CDR1 is MNHEY and CDR2 is SVGAGI. V gave up 0 bases and J gave up 6 bases, with 12 bases separating them. CDR3 size: 15 residues. The CDR3 coding sequence is TGTGCCAGCAGTTACTCGGCAGGGTTGGGTCAGCCCCAGCATTTT. Protein sequence: CASSYSAGLGQPQHF.

This CDR3 is CAQTGGREVEAFF. CDR3 nucleotide sequence: TGTGCCCAAACGGGGGGCCGGGAGGTCGAAGCTTTCTTT. This rearrangement joins TRBV10-3 to TRBJ1-1; TRBD1 might be the D (6 bases). In germline, CDR1 is ENHRY, CDR2 SYGVKD. The V gene lost 11 bases and the J gene lost 8 bases, with 21 bases spanning the gap. The CDR3 sequence is 13 residues long.

The rearrangement uses TRBV10-1 and TRBJ2-7; D possibly corresponds to TRBD1 (6 bases). The V end lost 2 bases, the J end lost 9 bases, and 17 bases lay between the germline ends. There are 14 residues in the CDR3. From germline, CDR1 is WNHNN and CDR2 SYGVQD (reference sequence). The CDR3 spells CASSEIQGTTGQYF. The CDR3 DNA reads as TGCGCCAGCAGTGAGATCCAGGGGACGACGGGGCAGTACTTC.

This clone appeared a single time. The chain has TRBV6-1 and TRBJ1-6; the match to TRBD1 covers 8 bases. The CDR3 is made up of 19 amino acids. The trim removed 1 base at V and 0 bases at J, leaving 8 bases unmatched. The germline gives CDR1 MNHNS, CDR2 SASEGT. The CDR3: CASSEEGTGYSSYNSPLHF. In nucleotides, the CDR3 is TGTGCCAGCAGTGAAGAGGGGACAGGCTATAGCTCCTATAATTCACCCCTCCACTTT.